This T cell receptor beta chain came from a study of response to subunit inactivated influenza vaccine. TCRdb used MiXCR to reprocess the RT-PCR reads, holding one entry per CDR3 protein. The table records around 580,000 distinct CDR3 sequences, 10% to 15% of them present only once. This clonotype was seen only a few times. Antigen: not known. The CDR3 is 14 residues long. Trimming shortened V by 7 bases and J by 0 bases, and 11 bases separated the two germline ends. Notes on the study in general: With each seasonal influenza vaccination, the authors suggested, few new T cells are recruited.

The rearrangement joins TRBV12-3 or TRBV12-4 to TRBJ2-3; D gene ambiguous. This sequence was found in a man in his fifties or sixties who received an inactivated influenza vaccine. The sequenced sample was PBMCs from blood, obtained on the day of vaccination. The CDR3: CASTEVSSTDTQYF. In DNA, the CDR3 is TGTGCCAGCACTGAGGTCTCGAGCACAGATACGCAGTATTTT.